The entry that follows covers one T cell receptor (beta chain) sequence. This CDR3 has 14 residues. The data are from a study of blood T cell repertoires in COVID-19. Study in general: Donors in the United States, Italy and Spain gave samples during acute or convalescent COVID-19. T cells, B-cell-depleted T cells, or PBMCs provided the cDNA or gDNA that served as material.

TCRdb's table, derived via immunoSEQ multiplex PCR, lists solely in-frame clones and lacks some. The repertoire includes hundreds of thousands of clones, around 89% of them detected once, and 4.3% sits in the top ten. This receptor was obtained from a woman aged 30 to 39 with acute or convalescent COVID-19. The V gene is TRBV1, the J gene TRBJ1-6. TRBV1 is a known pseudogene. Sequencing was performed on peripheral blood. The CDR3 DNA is TGCACCAGCAAAGGGAGTGTGAATAATTCACCCCTCCACTTT. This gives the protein CTSKGSVNNSPLHF.